This TCR beta chain was identified in a study of T cells in Graves' hyperthyroidism and ophthalmopathy. Study information: The blood sample was taken at first diagnosis, before treatment began.

This clonotype was found many times. At one of its ends the junction is not consistent with the germline gene, which may arise from a read error. From RNA transcripts, TCR beta CDR3 regions were amplified. During a first-round RT-PCR of the TCR CDR3, the HTBI primer set was used. TCRdb reprocessed the multiplex PCR reads with MiXCR, giving one entry per CDR3 protein. The table records hundreds of thousands of distinct CDR3 sequences, about 14% of them present only once. The diagnostic basis comprised clinical symptoms, serum thyroxine and TRAb, thyroid ultrasound and orbital computed tomography. The CDR3 runs to 14 residues. Germline V CDR1 and CDR2: SGHNT, YYREEE (reference sequence).

The chain combines TRBV5-4 with TRBJ2-5; D is unresolved. The source is a woman between 35 and 50 years old with Graves' ophthalmopathy. The sequenced sample consisted of blood. The CDR3 nucleotides read TGTACCAGCAGCTTCCGGCTAGACCAAGAGACCCAGTACTTC. Protein sequence: CTSSFRLDQETQYF.